This TCR beta chain was retrieved from a study of T cell responses to AZD1222 COVID-19 vaccine. TCRdb's table, derived via immunoSEQ multiplex PCR, lists solely in-frame clones and lacks some. The sample consists of more than 140,000 clones, around 88% of them appearing once. Whole-study findings and limits: The peak T cell response came first, and repertoires were sampled only after it. The study reported that nearly half of spike-specific TCRs target unmutated variant regions.

Germline V gene data show CDR1 as SGDLS and CDR2 as YYNGEE. The CDR3 extends over 15 amino acids. V lost 4 bases, J lost 0 bases, and 11 bases lay in between. Turning to this clone: Its antigen remains unknown.

The rearrangement joins TRBV9 to TRBJ1-3; D uncertain. The receptor was derived from an adult in good health. The source was peripheral blood, collected on day 0 of MenACWY control vaccination. CDR3 sequence reads: CASSRETFSGNTIYF. CDR3 nucleotides: TGTGCCAGCAGCCGGGAGACCTTCTCTGGAAACACCATATATTTT.